Listed below are T cell receptor beta chains from one sample, sequenced in a study of Ad26.COV2.S vaccination and SARS-CoV-2 variants. Using immunoSEQ multiplex PCR, the repertoire was profiled, and TCRdb retains in-frame clones only, with some absent. The table includes approximately 97,000 clones, less than 85% detected once. Sequences were derived from peripheral blood, sampled after recovery from COVID-19. These receptor sequences come from a human donor who had recovered from COVID-19. Each CDR3 is given with its conserved first and last residue. D genes are given only for firm matches. Size is omitted from some rows. Given values are once, few, many or a class for expanded clones.

V	J	D	size	CDR3	DNA
TRBV5-1	TRBJ2-1	NA	NA	CASSLDGSVSYNEQFF	TGCGCCAGCAGCTTGGATGGGAGTGTCTCCTACAATGAGCAGTTCTTC
TRBV19	TRBJ1-1	TRBD1	NA	CASTRQGSYPEAFF	TGTGCCAGTACCCGACAGGGAAGCTACCCGGAAGCTTTCTTT
TRBV27	TRBJ1-4	TRBD1	few	CASRLGHRGLEEKLFF	TGTGCCAGCAGACTAGGCCACAGGGGACTGGAGGAAAAACTGTTTTTT
TRBV4-3	TRBJ1-4	TRBD1	NA	CASSQGTGDEKLFF	TGCGCCAGCAGCCAGGGGACAGGAGATGAAAAACTGTTTTTT
TRBV11-2	TRBJ1-1	TRBD1	NA	CASSLDRDTEAFF	TGTGCCAGCAGCCTCGACAGGGACACTGAAGCTTTCTTT
TRBV29-1	TRBJ1-2	NA	NA	CSVEGGLLNRYGYTF	TGCAGCGTTGAAGGGGGCCTCCTTAATAGGTATGGCTACACCTTC
TRBV5-4	TRBJ2-1	NA	NA	CASSIKGGNEQFF	TGTGCCAGCAGCATAAAGGGGGGCAATGAGCAGTTCTTC
TRBV6-5	TRBJ1-2	NA	NA	CASSSRALLYGYTF	TGTGCCAGCAGTTCCAGGGCCCTACTGTATGGCTACACCTTC
TRBV7-6	TRBJ2-3	NA	NA	CASSLSGAQTDTQYF	TGTGCCAGCAGCTTATCGGGGGCTCAGACAGATACGCAGTATTTT
TRBV19	TRBJ2-1	NA	NA	CASSISGFSNEQFF	TGTGCCAGTAGTATCTCAGGGTTTTCCAATGAGCAGTTCTTC
TRBV7-2	TRBJ2-3	TRBD1	once	CASSLDRGTDTQYF	TGTGCCAGCAGCTTGGACAGGGGCACAGATACGCAGTATTTT
TRBV5-1	TRBJ1-2	NA	NA	CASSRDNPEGYTF	TGCGCCAGCAGCCGGGACAACCCAGAAGGCTACACCTTC
TRBV4-2	TRBJ2-2	TRBD2	NA	CASSPLADVGGELFF	TGTGCCAGCAGCCCACTAGCGGACGTAGGAGGGGAGCTGTTTTTT
TRBV30	TRBJ2-1	TRBD2	NA	CASQLAPRYNEQFF	TGTGCCTCGCAACTAGCGCCCCGATACAATGAGCAGTTCTTC
TRBV5-1	TRBJ1-4	TRBD1	once	CASTIDGTGSEKLFF	TGCGCCAGCACCATTGACGGGACAGGGAGTGAAAAACTGTTTTTT
TRBV28	TRBJ2-1	TRBD2	NA	CASSLYRLAGTKTGNEQFF	TGTGCCAGCAGTTTATACAGACTAGCGGGGACAAAAACGGGGAATGAGCAGTTCTTC
TRBV29-1	TRBJ1-2	NA	NA	CSVEEGLGLGGYTF	TGCAGCGTTGAAGAGGGTCTAGGGCTCGGTGGCTACACCTTC
TRBV29-1	TRBJ2-7	NA	NA	CSVEFGQGRGKQYF	TGCAGCGTTGAATTTGGTCAGGGAAGAGGGAAGCAGTACTTC
TRBV3-1/TRBV3-2	TRBJ1-1	TRBD1	few	CASSQTLGTGNTEAFF	TGTGCCAGCAGCCAAACCCTGGGGACAGGGAACACTGAAGCTTTCTTT
TRBV6-6	TRBJ1-6	NA	few	CASSPTGPYNSPLHF	TGTGCCAGCAGCCCGACAGGACCCTATAATTCACCCCTCCACTTT
TRBV2	TRBJ1-2	NA	few	CASGAPRHGYTF	TGTGCCAGCGGGGCCCCTCGGCATGGCTACACCTTC
TRBV4-1	TRBJ1-6	NA	NA	CASSQDQARNSPLHF	TGCGCCAGCAGCCAAGATCAGGCCAGAAATTCACCCCTCCACTTT
TRBV28	TRBJ2-7	NA	once	CASSLARYEQYF	TGTGCCAGCAGCCTGGCGCGCTACGAGCAGTACTTC
TRBV6-5	TRBJ2-5	TRBD1	once	CASSSGQARSTETQYF	TGTGCCAGCAGTTCCGGACAGGCCAGGAGTACAGAGACCCAGTACTTC
TRBV5-1	TRBJ2-3	NA	NA	CASSLARSTDTQYF	TGCGCCAGCAGCTTGGCACGGAGCACAGATACGCAGTATTTT
TRBV24-1	TRBJ2-5	TRBD1	NA	CATSDRGGRETQYF	TGTGCCACCAGTGATAGAGGGGGCCGGGAGACCCAGTACTTC
TRBV6-5	TRBJ2-7	TRBD1	NA	CASRNRQGREYF	TGTGCCAGCAGAAACCGACAGGGAAGGGAGTACTTC
TRBV28	TRBJ1-5	NA	NA	CASSLGDPSNQPQHF	TGTGCCAGCAGTTTAGGGGATCCTAGCAATCAGCCCCAGCATTTT
TRBV6-1	TRBJ2-7	TRBD1	NA	CASSERTGTYEQYF	TGTGCCAGCAGTGAAAGGACAGGAACCTACGAGCAGTACTTC
TRBV5-1	TRBJ1-1	NA	NA	CASSLDGVSGTEAFF	TGCGCCAGCAGCTTGGACGGGGTTTCGGGGACTGAAGCTTTCTTT
TRBV14	TRBJ1-2	NA	NA	CASSQATGGQRGYTF	TGTGCCAGCAGCCAAGCAACAGGTGGGCAGCGCGGCTACACCTTC
TRBV11-2	TRBJ2-1	TRBD1	NA	CASSPGGNEQFF	TGTGCCAGCAGCCCAGGGGGTAATGAGCAGTTCTTC
TRBV6-2/TRBV6-3	TRBJ2-1	NA	NA	CASSGLARGENNEQFF	TGTGCCAGCAGTGGATTAGCTAGGGGGGAAAACAATGAGCAGTTCTTC
TRBV10-3	TRBJ1-1	NA	NA	CAISEEATEAFF	TGTGCCATCAGTGAGGAAGCTACTGAAGCTTTCTTT
TRBV10-2	TRBJ1-2	NA	NA	CASSESIGRANYGYTF	TGCGCCAGCAGTGAGTCTATTGGGCGCGCTAACTATGGCTACACCTTC
TRBV4-1	TRBJ2-5	NA	NA	CASSQEKPVREETQYF	TGCGCCAGCAGCCAAGAAAAACCGGTTAGGGAAGAGACCCAGTACTTC
TRBV7-9	TRBJ2-5	NA	NA	CASSVVGVGETQYF	TGTGCCAGCAGCGTCGTAGGTGTCGGAGAGACCCAGTACTTC
TRBV6-5	TRBJ1-2	NA	few	CASSLTAYYGYTF	TGTGCCAGCAGTCTAACAGCGTACTATGGCTACACCTTC
TRBV6-5	TRBJ1-2	NA	NA	CASSEGETNYGYTF	TGTGCCAGCAGCGAGGGGGAAACTAACTATGGCTACACCTTC
TRBV15	TRBJ2-7	TRBD1	NA	CATSRDGTDRREQYF	TGTGCCACCAGCAGAGATGGCACGGACAGGCGCGAGCAGTACTTC
TRBV7-9	TRBJ1-6	NA	NA	CASSFGGWGNNSPLHF	TGTGCCAGCAGCTTCGGGGGGTGGGGCAATAATTCACCCCTCCACTTT
TRBV27	TRBJ2-2	NA	few	CASSLTGLDTGELFF	TGTGCCAGCAGTTTAACGGGGTTGGACACCGGGGAGCTGTTTTTT
TRBV7-2	TRBJ2-7	TRBD1	NA	CASSLGRTGSTYEQYF	TGTGCCAGCAGCTTAGGAAGGACAGGGTCCACCTACGAGCAGTACTTC
TRBV5-1	TRBJ2-1	TRBD2	NA	CASSPLAESYNEQFF	TGCGCCAGCAGCCCACTAGCGGAAAGTTACAATGAGCAGTTCTTC
TRBV5-1	TRBJ2-2	NA	NA	CASSDPGSTGELFF	TGCGCCAGCTCGGACCCGGGTTCCACCGGGGAGCTGTTTTTT
TRBV7-2	TRBJ2-5	TRBD2	NA	CASKLASQETQYF	TGTGCCAGCAAACTAGCGTCCCAAGAGACCCAGTACTTC
TRBV3-1/TRBV3-2	TRBJ2-3	TRBD2	NA	CASSQFLPNSGVHTDTQYF	TGTGCCAGCAGCCAATTTCTTCCGAATAGCGGGGTTCACACAGATACGCAGTATTTT
TRBV5-6	TRBJ2-1	TRBD2	NA	CASSYSTSGGPLYGQFF	TGTGCCAGCAGCTACTCGACTAGCGGGGGGCCTTTATACGGGCAGTTCTTC
TRBV25-1	TRBJ2-3	TRBD1	NA	CASSWTGAYTDTQYF	TGTGCCAGCAGCTGGACAGGGGCATACACAGATACGCAGTATTTT
TRBV4-1	TRBJ2-2	NA	NA	CASSQGGTPSSELFF	TGCGCCAGCAGCCAAGGGGGGACTCCCTCCTCTGAGCTGTTTTTT
TRBV6-5	TRBJ2-3	TRBD2	NA	CASSYGRGGVDTQYF	TGTGCCAGCAGTTACGGGCGGGGGGGCGTCGATACGCAGTATTTT
TRBV6-1	TRBJ1-1	NA	NA	CASRSTGSAEAFF	TGTGCCAGCAGGTCAACAGGGAGTGCTGAAGCTTTCTTT
TRBV18	TRBJ2-4	NA	NA	CASSPERPSGIQYF	TGTGCCAGCTCACCAGAGAGACCCTCGGGCATTCAGTACTTC
TRBV10-1	TRBJ2-1	NA	many	CASSEAEGGNEQFF	TGCGCCAGCAGTGAAGCGGAGGGGGGGAATGAGCAGTTCTTC
TRBV4-3	TRBJ2-4	NA	once	CASSQDRLGGNIQYF	TGCGCCAGCAGCCAAGATAGGCTAGGAGGAAACATTCAGTACTTC
TRBV3-1/TRBV3-2	TRBJ1-2	NA	once	CASSQEATAYGYTF	TGTGCCAGCAGCCAAGAGGCGACGGCCTATGGCTACACCTTC
TRBV5-1	TRBJ1-2	NA	NA	CASSLTGWPYGYTF	TGCGCCAGCAGCTTGACAGGATGGCCATATGGCTACACCTTC
TRBV7-9	TRBJ2-3	NA	NA	CASSLKRGVDTDTQYF	TGTGCCAGCAGCTTAAAAAGGGGGGTCGACACAGATACGCAGTATTTT
TRBV11-2	TRBJ2-7	NA	few	CASSLDRDYEQYF	TGTGCCAGCAGCTTAGACAGGGACTACGAGCAGTACTTC
TRBV11-3	TRBJ1-1	NA	NA	CASSLGPGQANTEAFF	TGTGCCAGCAGCTTAGGCCCGGGACAAGCGAACACTGAAGCTTTCTTT